The T cell receptor beta chain described here comes from a study of post-analysis software for immune sequencing data. Looking at the study overall: In terms of disease course, relapsing-remitting, secondary progressive and progressive-relapsing multiple sclerosis were included. General observations from the study: Those samples that were prepared in the same batch co-clustered strongly by F measure. Patients used about 5 TRBV segments, including TRBV5-6, TRBV5-1 and TRBV20-1, more often than controls. Normalized Chao1 diversity in multiple sclerosis patients fell significantly below that of controls.

This CDR3 comprises 14 residues. The germline V and J ends were trimmed by 5 bases and 0 bases, with 7 bases remaining between them. Germline values: CDR1 MNHEY, CDR2 SMNVEV (reference sequence). Researchers reported that TCR beta cDNA libraries carried unique molecular identifiers. TCRdb reprocessed the PCR reads with MiXCR, giving one entry per CDR3 protein. This sample has about half a million distinct CDR3 sequences, with roughly 34% found just once. Details on this clonotype: Its cognate antigen is unknown.

This sequence was found in a girl aged 2-17 years with multiple sclerosis. The chain is built from TRBV27 and TRBJ2-2; D is ambiguous. The sequenced sample was blood. CDR3: CASSRTPNTGELFF. Here the CDR3 DNA reads TGTGCCAGCAGTCGAACTCCGAACACCGGGGAGCTGTTTTTT.